Described below is a single T cell receptor beta chain sequence and its context. A single record per CDR3 protein comes from TCRdb applying MiXCR to the 5' RACE reads. In the table there are hundreds of thousands of distinct CDR3 sequences, around a sixth of which are singletons. This entry comes from a study of identical twins. This CDR3 spans 16 amino acids. The ends were cut back, 2 bases at V and 0 bases at J, with 15 bases in the middle. Germline V lookup: CDR1 SGHRS, CDR2 YFSETQ. The data also belong to a second study, concerning T cells expressing NK-cell markers.

What was sequenced was PBMCs. The clonotype was recovered from a young woman in good health. The chain links TRBV5-1 to TRBJ2-7; D ambiguous. CDR3 in amino acids: CASSFKPRPASYEQYF. The CDR3 DNA reads TGCGCCAGCAGCTTCAAACCCCGGCCCGCCTCCTACGAGCAGTACTTC.